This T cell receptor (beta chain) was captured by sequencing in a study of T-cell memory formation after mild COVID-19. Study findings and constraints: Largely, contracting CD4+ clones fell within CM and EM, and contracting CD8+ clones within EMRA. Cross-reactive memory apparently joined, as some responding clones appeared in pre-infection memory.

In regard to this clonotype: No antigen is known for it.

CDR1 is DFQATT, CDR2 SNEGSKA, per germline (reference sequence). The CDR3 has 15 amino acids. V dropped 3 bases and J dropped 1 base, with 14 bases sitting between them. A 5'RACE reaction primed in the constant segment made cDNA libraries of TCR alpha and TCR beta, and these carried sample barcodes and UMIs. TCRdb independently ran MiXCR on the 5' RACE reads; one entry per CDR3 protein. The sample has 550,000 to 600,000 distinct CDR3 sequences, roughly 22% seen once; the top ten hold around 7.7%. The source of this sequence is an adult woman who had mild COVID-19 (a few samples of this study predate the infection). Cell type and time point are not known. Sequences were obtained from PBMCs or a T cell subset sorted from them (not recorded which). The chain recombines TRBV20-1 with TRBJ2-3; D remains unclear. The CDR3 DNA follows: TGCAGTGCTAGTTTTGTCGCCCCCGGCACAGATACGCAGTATTTT. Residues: CSASFVAPGTDTQYF.